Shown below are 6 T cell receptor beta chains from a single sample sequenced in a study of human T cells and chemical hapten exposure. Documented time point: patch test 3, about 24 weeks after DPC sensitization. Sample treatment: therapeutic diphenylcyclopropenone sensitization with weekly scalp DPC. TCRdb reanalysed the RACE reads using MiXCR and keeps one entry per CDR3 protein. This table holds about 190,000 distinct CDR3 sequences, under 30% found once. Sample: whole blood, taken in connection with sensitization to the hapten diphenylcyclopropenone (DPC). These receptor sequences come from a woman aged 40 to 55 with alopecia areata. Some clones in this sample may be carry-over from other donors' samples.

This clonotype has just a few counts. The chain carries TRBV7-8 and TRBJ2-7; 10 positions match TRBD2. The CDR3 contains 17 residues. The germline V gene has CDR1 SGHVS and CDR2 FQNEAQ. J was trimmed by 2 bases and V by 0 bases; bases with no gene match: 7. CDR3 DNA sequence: TGTGCCAGCAGCTTAGCTTCGACTAGCGGGCGTCCCTACGAGCAGTACTTC. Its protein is CASSLASTSGRPYEQYF.

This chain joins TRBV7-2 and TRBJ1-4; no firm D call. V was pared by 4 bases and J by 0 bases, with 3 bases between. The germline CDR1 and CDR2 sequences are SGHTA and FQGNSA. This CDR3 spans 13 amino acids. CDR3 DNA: TGTGCCAGCAGCTACACAACTAATGAAAAACTGTTTTTT. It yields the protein CASSYTTNEKLFF.

The CDR3 spells CASSLVDGGANVLTF. The CDR3 DNA sequence: TGTGCCAGCTCACTGGTAGACGGGGGGGCCAACGTCCTGACTTTC. V is TRBV18 and J is TRBJ2-6; D ambiguous. The V end was cut by 4 bases, the J end by 4 bases, with 11 bases between. This CDR3 comprises 15 residues. From germline, CDR1 is KGHSH and CDR2 LQKENI.

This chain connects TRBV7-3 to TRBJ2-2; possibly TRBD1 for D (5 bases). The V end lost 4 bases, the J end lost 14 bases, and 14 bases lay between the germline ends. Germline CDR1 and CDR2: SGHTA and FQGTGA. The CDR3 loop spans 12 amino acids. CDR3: CASSSDTGLLFF. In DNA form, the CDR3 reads TGTGCCAGCAGCTCAGACACAGGATTACTGTTTTTT.

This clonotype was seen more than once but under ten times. The CDR3 spells CASSFCPLVYQPQHF. The CDR3 DNA follows: TGTGCCAGCAGCTTTTGCCCTCTGGTTTATCAGCCCCAGCATTTT. This chain links TRBV11-2 with TRBJ1-5; D is undetermined. Trimming removed 3 bases from V and 5 bases from J, with 14 bases in between. The CDR3 length is 15 residues. Germline values: CDR1 SGHAT, CDR2 FQNNGV.

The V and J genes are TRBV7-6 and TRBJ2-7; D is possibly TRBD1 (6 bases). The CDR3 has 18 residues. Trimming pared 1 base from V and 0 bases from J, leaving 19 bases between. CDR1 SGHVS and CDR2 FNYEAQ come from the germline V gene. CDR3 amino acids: CASSLGPSARDISYEQYF. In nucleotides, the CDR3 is TGTGCCAGCAGCTTAGGGCCCTCCGCCCGGGACATCTCCTACGAGCAGTACTTC.